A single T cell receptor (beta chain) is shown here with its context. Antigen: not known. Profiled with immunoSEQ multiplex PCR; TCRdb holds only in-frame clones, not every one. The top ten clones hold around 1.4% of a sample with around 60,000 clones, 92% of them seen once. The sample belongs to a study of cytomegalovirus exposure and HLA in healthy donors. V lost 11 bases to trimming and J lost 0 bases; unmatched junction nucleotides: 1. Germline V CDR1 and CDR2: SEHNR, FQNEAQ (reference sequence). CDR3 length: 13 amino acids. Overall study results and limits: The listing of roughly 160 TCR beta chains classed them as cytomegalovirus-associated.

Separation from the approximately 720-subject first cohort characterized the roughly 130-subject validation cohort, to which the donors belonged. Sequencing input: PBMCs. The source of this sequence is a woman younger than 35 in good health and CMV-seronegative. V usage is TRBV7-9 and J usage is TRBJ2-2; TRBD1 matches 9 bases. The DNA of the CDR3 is TGTGCCGGGGACAGGGCGAACACCGGGGAGCTGTTTTTT. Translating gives CAGDRANTGELFF.